What follows describes a single T cell receptor (beta chain). Specified treatment: oral pan-JAK inhibitor, 5-10 mg twice daily. The data belong to a study of CD8+ T cells in alopecia areata. Sequencing templates came from extracted RNA that was reverse transcribed into cDNA. Sequencing used immunoSEQ multiplex PCR; TCRdb keeps in-frame clones, though not all of them. This table holds 150,000 or so clones, about 54% found once. CDR1 and CDR2 from the germline V gene are MNHEY and SVGAGI. V shed 6 bases and J shed 1 base, with 9 bases lying between them. The CDR3 consists of 13 residues. This TCR derives from a human donor with alopecia areata. The sequenced sample was CD4+ T cells sorted from blood, obtained at approximately week 61, from a patient treated with tofacitinib. The chain is built from TRBV6-5 and TRBJ1-1, with D tentatively TRBD1 (5 bases). The CDR3 DNA reads as TGTGCCAGCAGCCCAAGGGGGAACACTGAAGCTTTCTTT. Its protein is CASSPRGNTEAFF.